Listed below are T cell receptor beta chains from one sample, sequenced in a study of tumor-infiltrating lymphocytes in localized non-small cell lung cancer. Only in-frame clones appear in the TCRdb table, and some are missing; sequencing was by immunoSEQ multiplex PCR. The repertoire holds 10,000 to 15,000 clones, with 80% to 90% as singletons. The sequenced sample was lung tumor tissue. The receptors come from a human donor with non-small cell lung cancer. Each CDR3 is given with its conserved first and last residue. D genes are given only for firm matches. Only some rows state a clone size, as once, few, many or a class for expanded clones.

length: 15; D: -; V: TRBV5-4; size: -; J: TRBJ2-5; CDR3: CASSLSLGPQETQYF; DNA: TGTGCCAGCAGCTTGAGCCTCGGGCCCCAAGAGACCCAGTACTTC
length: 15; D: -; V: TRBV2; size: once; J: TRBJ2-6; CDR3: CASTAWGTGANVLTF; DNA: TGTGCCAGCACCGCCTGGGGGACTGGGGCCAACGTCCTGACTTTC
length: 17; D: -; V: TRBV11-2; size: once; J: TRBJ2-1; CDR3: CASSLGNRDSEAYEQFF; DNA: TGTGCCAGCAGCTTAGGTAACCGGGACTCCGAGGCGTATGAGCAGTTCTTC
length: 14; D: -; V: TRBV2; size: -; J: TRBJ1-5; CDR3: CASSRIIANQPQHF; DNA: TGTGCCAGCAGTAGAATTATAGCCAATCAGCCCCAGCATTTT
length: 12; D: -; V: TRBV5-4; size: -; J: TRBJ2-7; CDR3: CASSKDSYEQYF; DNA: TGTGCCAGCAGTAAGGACTCCTACGAGCAGTACTTC
length: 17; D: -; V: TRBV5-6; size: -; J: TRBJ2-6; CDR3: CASSLGTSYSGANVLTF; DNA: TGTGCCAGCAGCTTGGGGACGTCTTACTCTGGGGCCAACGTCCTGACTTTC
length: 13; D: -; V: TRBV10-3; size: -; J: TRBJ1-1; CDR3: CAISLQGVTEAFF; DNA: TGTGCCATCAGCTTACAGGGAGTCACTGAAGCTTTCTTT
length: 15; D: -; V: TRBV28; size: -; J: TRBJ1-5; CDR3: CASSSPVGGYQPQHF; DNA: TGTGCCAGCAGTTCCCCGGTGGGGGGCTATCAGCCCCAGCATTTT
length: 15; D: -; V: TRBV5-1; size: -; J: TRBJ2-1; CDR3: CASSFVLSSYNEQFF; DNA: TGCGCCAGCAGCTTTGTGCTGAGCTCCTACAATGAGCAGTTCTTC
length: 15; D: -; V: TRBV30; size: -; J: TRBJ2-7; CDR3: CAWSVKGTSTYEQYF; DNA: TGTGCCTGGAGTGTAAAGGGGACTTCAACCTACGAGCAGTACTTC
length: 14; D: TRBD1; V: TRBV9; size: -; J: TRBJ2-7; CDR3: CASSVRDSLYEQYF; DNA: TGTGCCAGCAGCGTAAGGGACAGTTTGTACGAGCAGTACTTC
length: 18; D: TRBD1; V: TRBV5-1; size: once; J: TRBJ2-7; CDR3: CASSRGRRQGSLSYEQYF; DNA: TGCGCCAGCAGTCGTGGTAGACGACAGGGGTCACTCTCCTACGAGCAGTACTTC
length: 15; D: -; V: TRBV12-5; size: -; J: TRBJ2-3; CDR3: CASGFQAGIGDTQYF; DNA: TGTGCTAGTGGTTTTCAGGCGGGAATAGGAGATACGCAGTATTTT
length: 16; D: -; V: TRBV11-2; size: -; J: TRBJ2-7; CDR3: CASSLGFWGQTYEQYF; DNA: TGTGCCAGCAGCTTAGGGTTCTGGGGACAAACCTACGAGCAGTACTTC
length: 15; D: -; V: TRBV11-2; size: -; J: TRBJ1-1; CDR3: CASSSFQGINAEAFF; DNA: TGTGCCAGCAGCTCGTTTCAGGGTATTAACGCTGAAGCTTTCTTT
length: 14; D: TRBD1; V: TRBV7-8; size: -; J: TRBJ1-4; CDR3: CASSPGQDNEKLFF; DNA: TGTGCCAGCAGCCCGGGACAGGATAATGAAAAACTGTTTTTT
length: 12; D: TRBD1; V: TRBV6-1; size: -; J: TRBJ2-7; CDR3: CASSEGGNRGYF; DNA: TGTGCCAGCAGTGAAGGTGGTAACAGGGGCTACTTC
length: 15; D: -; V: TRBV14; size: few; J: TRBJ1-1; CDR3: CASSRAGGLRTEAFF; DNA: TGTGCCAGCAGCCGCGCGGGGGGGTTGAGGACTGAAGCTTTCTTT
length: 15; D: TRBD2; V: TRBV29-1; size: -; J: TRBJ2-1; CDR3: CSVTSGTRVGREQFF; DNA: TGCAGCGTTACTAGCGGGACTAGGGTGGGTCGGGAGCAGTTCTTC
length: 15; D: -; V: TRBV19; size: -; J: TRBJ2-1; CDR3: CASSILNGGTNEQFF; DNA: TGTGCCAGTAGTATACTGAACGGAGGGACCAATGAGCAGTTCTTC
length: 13; D: -; V: TRBV6-5; size: -; J: TRBJ2-7; CDR3: CASRAGRNYEQYF; DNA: TGTGCCAGCAGGGCCGGACGGAACTACGAGCAGTACTTC
length: 17; D: TRBD2; V: TRBV7-9; size: once; J: TRBJ2-4; CDR3: CASSSWGGWTAKNIQYF; DNA: TGTGCCAGCAGCTCCTGGGGGGGGTGGACGGCCAAAAACATTCAGTACTTC
length: 12; D: -; V: TRBV28; size: -; J: TRBJ2-5; CDR3: CASSNRGETQYF; DNA: TGTGCCAGCAGTAATAGAGGAGAGACCCAGTACTTC
length: 14; D: TRBD1; V: TRBV6-5; size: -; J: TRBJ1-1; CDR3: CASRTTGGSTEAFF; DNA: TGTGCCAGCAGAACTACAGGGGGCAGCACTGAAGCTTTCTTT
length: 15; D: -; V: TRBV4-1; size: -; J: TRBJ2-3; CDR3: CASSQGWTDTDTQYF; DNA: TGCGCCAGCAGCCAAGGGTGGACAGACACAGATACGCAGTATTTT
length: 14; D: -; V: TRBV28; size: -; J: TRBJ2-7; CDR3: CASSSSTGSYEQYF; DNA: TGTGCCAGCAGTTCCTCCACAGGTTCCTACGAGCAGTACTTC
length: 14; D: -; V: TRBV27; size: -; J: TRBJ1-4; CDR3: CASGLDPYNGKLFF; DNA: TGTGCCAGCGGCCTAGACCCTTATAACGGGAAACTGTTTTTT
length: 18; D: -; V: TRBV5-1; size: -; J: TRBJ2-6; CDR3: CASSLVLGPSSGANVLAF; DNA: TGCGCCAGCAGCTTGGTCTTGGGTCCCAGCTCTGGGGCCAACGTCCTGGCTTTC
length: 15; D: -; V: TRBV5-1; size: -; J: TRBJ2-7; CDR3: CASSLVANFPYEQYF; DNA: TGCGCCAGCAGCTTGGTGGCAAACTTCCCCTACGAGCAGTACTTC
length: 14; D: -; V: TRBV4-2; size: -; J: TRBJ2-7; CDR3: CASSPQGGTGTAHF; DNA: TGTGCCAGCAGCCCACAAGGGGGGACCGGGACAGCACACTTC
length: 15; D: -; V: TRBV11-2; size: -; J: TRBJ2-1; CDR3: CASSAVKGAYNEQFF; DNA: TGTGCCAGCAGCGCCGTGAAGGGGGCCTACAATGAGCAGTTCTTC
length: 10; D: -; V: TRBV29-1; size: -; J: TRBJ1-1; CDR3: CSVEDVRAFF; DNA: TGCAGCGTTGAAGATGTACGAGCTTTCTTT
length: 15; D: -; V: TRBV15; size: -; J: TRBJ1-1; CDR3: CATSRDGRTGTEAFF; DNA: TGTGCCACCAGCAGAGATGGGCGGACTGGGACTGAAGCTTTCTTT
length: 15; D: TRBD2; V: TRBV7-2; size: once; J: TRBJ2-7; CDR3: CASSPTSGRTHEQYF; DNA: TGTGCCAGCAGCCCGACTAGCGGGAGAACCCACGAGCAGTACTTC
length: 13; D: -; V: TRBV28; size: -; J: TRBJ2-1; CDR3: CASSSPSRNEQFF; DNA: TGTGCCAGCAGTTCCCCCAGCAGGAATGAGCAGTTCTTC
length: 13; D: -; V: TRBV2; size: few; J: TRBJ1-1; CDR3: CASSEWGRTEAFF; DNA: TGTGCCAGCAGTGAATGGGGCAGAACTGAAGCTTTCTTT
length: 18; D: TRBD2; V: TRBV9; size: -; J: TRBJ2-5; CDR3: CASSVDTLGEGRKETQYF; DNA: TGTGCCAGCAGCGTAGATACGTTGGGGGAGGGCCGGAAAGAGACCCAGTACTTC
length: 14; D: TRBD2; V: TRBV6-1; size: -; J: TRBJ2-7; CDR3: CASIRGTREYEQYF; DNA: TGTGCCAGCATCAGAGGGACTAGAGAGTACGAGCAGTACTTC
length: 17; D: TRBD2; V: TRBV19; size: -; J: TRBJ2-1; CDR3: CASSIDLLAGGRIEQFF; DNA: TGTGCCAGTAGTATAGATCTTCTAGCGGGAGGGCGTATTGAGCAGTTCTTC
length: 14; D: TRBD1; V: TRBV25-1; size: -; J: TRBJ2-2; CDR3: CASSGTGWTGELFF; DNA: TGTGCCAGCAGTGGGACAGGGTGGACCGGGGAGCTGTTTTTT
length: 15; D: -; V: TRBV4-1; size: -; J: TRBJ2-7; CDR3: CASSQDLTGYREQYF; DNA: TGCGCCAGCAGCCAAGACCTAACAGGGTATCGCGAGCAGTACTTC
length: 15; D: TRBD2; V: TRBV6-5; size: -; J: TRBJ2-1; CDR3: CASRPGTSEHNEQFF; DNA: TGTGCCAGCAGACCCGGGACTAGCGAGCACAATGAGCAGTTCTTC